This TCR beta chain was sequenced during a study of T cells in Graves' hyperthyroidism and ophthalmopathy. General study results and limits: Most thyroid clonotypes with frequency above 0.001 were detected in blood.

TCR beta CDR3 regions were amplified from RNA. Using the HTBI primer set, a first-round RT-PCR was run on the TCR CDR3. In TCRdb, the multiplex PCR reads were re-called with MiXCR into one record per CDR3 protein. The table has around 350,000 distinct CDR3 sequences, under 20% seen once; the top ten hold 3% to 4%. This clonotype appeared many times. As yet, its antigen is unknown. The receptor's source is a woman aged 18-29 years with Graves' hyperthyroidism. Sequenced: blood.

This CDR3 reads CASGRRLGSGNTIYF. DNA for the CDR3: TGTGCCAGCGGTAGGAGGTTGGGATCTGGAAACACCATATATTTT. This sequence joins TRBV2 and TRBJ1-3; D ambiguous. This CDR3 has 15 residues. V was clipped by 8 bases and J by 1 base, with 15 bases between them. Looked up from germline, CDR1 is SNHLY and CDR2 is FYNNEI.